These T cell receptor beta chains were read from a single sample in a study of brain T cells in children with intractable seizures. Clones were sequenced by immunoSEQ multiplex PCR, and TCRdb holds only the in-frame ones, with some missing. The repertoire has over 95,000 clones, 94% of them found once; the top ten carry more than 3%. Source: peripheral blood, taken at surgery. The receptor set was obtained from a boy younger than two with hemimegalencephaly and intractable seizures. The CDR3 runs from the conserved cysteine through the conserved F or W. The D gene is left open where the match is weak. Size is omitted from some rows. Given values are once, few, many or a class for expanded clones.

TGTGCCAGTAGTATTCTTTTAGGTGAAAAACTGTTTTTT | CASSILLGEKLFF | 13 | TRBJ1-4 | TRBV19 | . | .
TGCAGCGTCGGAGTTTTGTCGGGGCCGGGAGAGGCTTTCTTT | CSVGVLSGPGEAFF | 14 | TRBJ1-1 | TRBV29-1 | . | .
TGTGCCAGCAGCTTAGAGGGGGCCGCTAACTATGGCTACACCTTC | CASSLEGAANYGYTF | 15 | TRBJ1-2 | TRBV7-2 | TRBD1 | .
TGTGCCAGCAGTTACTACGGAGGGATCACAGATACGCAGTATTTT | CASSYYGGITDTQYF | 15 | TRBJ2-3 | TRBV6-2/TRBV6-3 | . | .
TGCAGCGTTGGGGCCGGAGAGACCCAGTACTTC | CSVGAGETQYF | 11 | TRBJ2-5 | TRBV29-1 | . | .
TGTGCCAGCAGTCTCCAGGGGGCTGGGGCCAACGTCCTGACTTTC | CASSLQGAGANVLTF | 15 | TRBJ2-6 | TRBV6-5 | TRBD1 | .
TGTGCCAGCAGCGTAGAAGGGTACACTGAAGCTTTCTTT | CASSVEGYTEAFF | 13 | TRBJ1-1 | TRBV9 | . | .
TGTGCCAGCAGTTTACCCGGCTCGGATACGCAGTATTTT | CASSLPGSDTQYF | 13 | TRBJ2-3 | TRBV28 | . | .
TGTGCCAGCAAGATAGGGTCGGTCAGGGGCGGCTACACCTTC | CASKIGSVRGGYTF | 14 | TRBJ1-2 | TRBV28 | . | .
TGTGCCAGCAGTTCCCGGACAGACCAAGAGACCCAGTACTTC | CASSSRTDQETQYF | 14 | TRBJ2-5 | TRBV28 | . | .
TGTGCCAGCAGTTACCGCGATGGGACCCAGTACTTC | CASSYRDGTQYF | 12 | TRBJ2-5 | TRBV6-5 | . | once
TGCGCCAGCAGTCACCCCTTCCAAGAGACCCAGTACTTC | CASSHPFQETQYF | 13 | TRBJ2-5 | TRBV23-1 | . | .
TGCGCCAGCAGCCCTGGGGCAGGCTACACCATATATTTT | CASSPGAGYTIYF | 13 | TRBJ1-3 | TRBV4-1 | . | .
TGTGCCAGCAGTCTTCTTCAATCACCCCTCCACTTT | CASSLLQSPLHF | 12 | TRBJ1-6 | TRBV28 | . | .
TGTGCCACCGAACGAAGCAGGGGCCAGCTCACCTACAATGAGCAGTTCTTC | CATERSRGQLTYNEQFF | 17 | TRBJ2-1 | TRBV28 | . | .
TGTGCCAGCAGCCAAGACGGCGCGGGCGGTTCTTACGAGCAGTACTTC | CASSQDGAGGSYEQYF | 16 | TRBJ2-7 | TRBV4-2 | . | .
TGTGCCAGCAGCCCCCAGGGGGTAGGGGGCAATGAGCAGTTCTTC | CASSPQGVGGNEQFF | 15 | TRBJ2-1 | TRBV7-2 | TRBD1 | .
TGTGCCAGCAGGTCCCAGCTAGCGTCCTCCTACAATGAGCAGTTCTTC | CASRSQLASSYNEQFF | 16 | TRBJ2-1 | TRBV2 | . | .
TGCGCCAGCACCGTGGTCCCGGGCGAGGTCATGGAGACCCAGTACTTC | CASTVVPGEVMETQYF | 16 | TRBJ2-5 | TRBV10-1 | . | once
TGTGCCAGCAGTTTAAGGCGGAATCAGCCCCAGCATTTT | CASSLRRNQPQHF | 13 | TRBJ1-5 | TRBV28 | . | .
TGTGCCAGCAGCCGTAACGTACGGGGCGACTCCTACGAGCAGTACTTC | CASSRNVRGDSYEQYF | 16 | TRBJ2-7 | TRBV14 | . | once
TGTGCCTGGGGGACAGGGGGCACAGATACGCAGTATTTT | CAWGTGGTDTQYF | 13 | TRBJ2-3 | TRBV30 | TRBD1 | .
TGTGCCAGCAAGGCCCTGGAGGGCCAGTACTTC | CASKALEGQYF | 11 | TRBJ2-5 | TRBV6-6 | . | .
TGCGCCAGCAGCGGGAGGAGCGGGACTCACACCGGGGAGCTGTTTTTT | CASSGRSGTHTGELFF | 16 | TRBJ2-2 | TRBV5-1 | TRBD2 | few
TGTGCCAGCAGTTTATCGTCGGGTGGGGGAGGCGAGGCCCAGTACTTC | CASSLSSGGGGEAQYF | 16 | TRBJ2-5 | TRBV27 | . | .
TGTGCCAGCAGCCCAGAGGCTAGCGGGAGCGGAAAGCAGTTCTTC | CASSPEASGSGKQFF | 15 | TRBJ2-1 | TRBV13 | TRBD2 | once
TGTGCCAGCTCACCCCTCGACACCGGGGAGCTGTTTTTT | CASSPLDTGELFF | 13 | TRBJ2-2 | TRBV18 | . | .
TGTGCCAGTAGTATCGGCGGACTAGGGGTTACGCAGTATTTT | CASSIGGLGVTQYF | 14 | TRBJ2-3 | TRBV19 | TRBD2 | .
TGCGCCAGCAGCCAAGATGGGGGACAGGGCAATCAGCCCCAGCATTTT | CASSQDGGQGNQPQHF | 16 | TRBJ1-5 | TRBV4-1 | TRBD1 | few
TGCGCCAGCAGCCAACTCCTGACAGGCCCAACTAATGAAAAACTGTTTTTT | CASSQLLTGPTNEKLFF | 17 | TRBJ1-4 | TRBV4-1 | . | .
TGTGCCAGCAGTGGGACAGTGAACACTGAAGCTTTCTTT | CASSGTVNTEAFF | 13 | TRBJ1-1 | TRBV28 | TRBD1 | .
TGTGCCAGCAGAGTACTAGCGGGAGGTATAGACGGGGAGCTGTTTTTT | CASRVLAGGIDGELFF | 16 | TRBJ2-2 | TRBV2 | TRBD2 | .
TGTGCCAGCAGCGTAGCTTTGGAGACTGAAGCTTTCTTT | CASSVALETEAFF | 13 | TRBJ1-1 | TRBV9 | . | few
TGTGCCAGCCATTGGGGCGGGTTAGCAACAGATACGCAGTATTTT | CASHWGGLATDTQYF | 15 | TRBJ2-3 | TRBV27 | . | .
TGTGCCAGCAGCCCGACTAGCGGGAGGGCCTACGAGCAGTACTTC | CASSPTSGRAYEQYF | 15 | TRBJ2-7 | TRBV5-6 | TRBD2 | .
TGCAGCGTTGAGCCCCAGGGTTCTATAGGCGAAGCTTTCTTT | CSVEPQGSIGEAFF | 14 | TRBJ1-1 | TRBV29-1 | . | .
TGTGCCACCAGCATGGGAATGACTTATGGCTACACCTTC | CATSMGMTYGYTF | 13 | TRBJ1-2 | TRBV15 | . | .
TGTGCCAGCAGCTTACCTAAGGGGAACACTGAAGCTTTCTTT | CASSLPKGNTEAFF | 14 | TRBJ1-1 | TRBV5-4 | . | .
TGTGCCACCAGGGCGTTGGGCAACTTAAACACCGGGGAGCTGTTTTTT | CATRALGNLNTGELFF | 16 | TRBJ2-2 | TRBV15 | . | .
TGTGCCAGCAGGTTTTCGGGACAGGTCCCAGATACGCAGTATTTT | CASRFSGQVPDTQYF | 15 | TRBJ2-3 | TRBV28 | TRBD1 | .
TGCGCCAGCAGCCACTCCGACAAGCTAGCGGGAGTCGAGCAGTACTTC | CASSHSDKLAGVEQYF | 16 | TRBJ2-7 | TRBV4-3 | TRBD2 | .
TGTGCCAGCAGCCAAGCTCGCAGGAACACTGAAGCTTTCTTT | CASSQARRNTEAFF | 14 | TRBJ1-1 | TRBV14 | . | .
TGTGCCAGTAGTCGTCGCCGGGACTCCTACGAGCAGTACTTC | CASSRRRDSYEQYF | 14 | TRBJ2-7 | TRBV19 | . | once